Presented here are 10 T cell receptor beta chains from one specimen sequenced in a study of follicular helper T cells after annual influenza vaccination. Here immunoSEQ multiplex PCR was the method, and the copy in TCRdb shows in-frame clones only, minus some. The data contain about 6,500 clones, around 83% of them singletons. Stated time point: 2015-2016 season, pre-vaccination. The material sequenced was CXCR5- memory CD4+ T cells sorted from blood, taken on the day of influenza vaccination. The receptors derive from an adult who received the influenza vaccine.

The J gene is TRBJ2-7, the V gene TRBV4-1; 8 bases agree with TRBD2. V gave up 1 base and J gave up 2 bases; unmatched junction bases: 7. This CDR3 has 16 amino acids. Looked up from germline, CDR1 is MGHRA and CDR2 is YSYEKL. The DNA of the CDR3 is TGCGCCAGCAGCCAAGTAGGCGGGGGGATTACCTACGAGCAGTACTTC. This gives the protein CASSQVGGGITYEQYF.

The chain has TRBV6-5 and TRBJ2-1, with 8 bases fitting TRBD2. Trimming at V came to 0 bases and at J to 3 bases, leaving 4 bases not matched to a gene. The length of the CDR3 is 16 residues. Germline loops: CDR1 MNHEY, CDR2 SVGAGI. CDR3 sequence: CASSYSWRGVYNEQFF. CDR3 nucleotide sequence: TGTGCCAGCAGTTACTCGTGGCGGGGGGTCTACAATGAGCAGTTCTTC.

The chain is built from TRBV10-3 and TRBJ1-2; D is ambiguous. This CDR3 is 13 amino acids long. Trimming stripped 7 bases from V and 3 bases from J, with 12 bases between. Per the germline V gene, CDR1 is ENHRY and CDR2 is SYGVKD. The CDR3 sequence is CAITGRADYGYTF. The CDR3 bases are TGTGCCATCACGGGGAGGGCTGACTATGGCTACACCTTC.

This chain joins TRBV7-9 and TRBJ1-1; D unresolved. V lost 1 base and J lost 5, with 2 bases in between. Germline loops: CDR1 SEHNR, CDR2 FQNEAQ (reference sequence). This CDR3 has 11 residues. CDR3 nucleotide sequence: TGTGCCAGCAGCTTAGTTACTGAAGCTTTCTTT. As protein: CASSLVTEAFF.

This chain uses TRBV6-6 with TRBJ2-2; 11 bases map to TRBD1. V was pared by 6 bases and J by 4 bases, with 4 bases of the junction left unmatched. CDR3 size: 15 residues. In germline, CDR1 is MNHNY, CDR2 SVGAGI (reference sequence). The CDR3 loop reads CASRLDRGRTGELFF. The CDR3 coding sequence is TGTGCCAGCAGGCTGGACAGGGGGCGCACCGGGGAGCTGTTTTTT.

This clone appeared once. This sequence joins TRBV7-2 and TRBJ1-2; TRBD1 is a possible D gene (6 bases). Trimming took 5 bases from V and 6 from J, leaving 16 bases between them. From germline, CDR1 is SGHTA and CDR2 FQGNSA. The CDR3 is 14 residues long. Here the CDR3 reads CASSLLWGADGYTF. Written as DNA, the CDR3 is TGTGCCAGCAGCCTCCTCTGGGGGGCGGATGGCTACACCTTC.

This chain connects TRBV19 to TRBJ1-5, with 9 bases aligning to TRBD1. V dropped 6 bases and J dropped 5; count of bases not matched to a gene: 8. CDR1 is LNHDA, CDR2 SQIVND, per germline (reference sequence). The CDR3 has 15 amino acids. The CDR3 loop reads CASRGQGAEYQPQHF. The CDR3, as DNA: TGTGCCAGTAGGGGACAGGGCGCTGAGTATCAGCCCCAGCATTTT.

There are a few counts of this clone. This rearrangement joins TRBV27 to TRBJ1-1, with no clear D. This CDR3 contains 14 residues. Germline values: CDR1 MNHEY, CDR2 SMNVEV (reference sequence). Trimming took off 6 bases at V and 3 bases at J, with 14 bases between the two ends. The CDR3 spells CASSPTVRYTEAFF. The DNA for the CDR3 is TGTGCCAGCAGCCCCACGGTGAGATACACTGAAGCTTTCTTT.

The V call is TRBV9, the J call TRBJ1-2; 8 positions agree with TRBD1. This CDR3 region has 14 residues. Germline loops: CDR1 SGDLS, CDR2 YYNGEE. V dropped 1 base and J dropped 2; count of bases not matched to a gene: 1. The CDR3 spells CASSVQGANYGYTF. CDR3 in DNA: TGTGCCAGCAGCGTACAGGGGGCGAACTATGGCTACACCTTC. Filled out from reference TRBV9 and TRBJ1-2, the complete variable domain reads DSGVTQTPKHLITATGQRVTLRCSPRSGDLSVYWYQQSLDQGLQFLIQYYNGEERAKGNILERFSAQQFPDLHSELNLSSLELGDSALYFCASSVQGANYGYTFGSGTRLTVV.

A single count supports this clone. The chain joins TRBV7-2 to TRBJ2-1; 7 positions agree with TRBD2. The CDR3 contains 16 residues. CDR1 and CDR2 (germline): SGHTA, FQGNSA. Trimming at V came to 3 bases and at J to 0 bases, leaving 5 bases not matched to a gene. In DNA, the CDR3 is TGTGCCAGCAGCTTGTACGGGAGGAGCTCCTACAATGAGCAGTTCTTC. Residues: CASSLYGRSSYNEQFF. Combining the CDR3 with reference TRBV7-2 and TRBJ2-1 gives the whole variable domain GAGVSQSPSNKVTEKGKDVELRCDPISGHTALYWYRQSLGQGLEFLIYFQGNSAPDKSGLPSDRFSAERTGGSVSTLTIQRTQQEDSAVYLCASSLYGRSSYNEQFFGPGTRLTVL.